This entry is about one T cell receptor (beta chain). Generated by immunoSEQ multiplex PCR, the TCRdb table keeps only in-frame clones and is missing some. The data contain 90,000 to 100,000 clones, about 95% of them singletons. These data are taken from a study of technical replicates of blood from a few donors. V lost 3 bases, J lost 3 bases, and 20 bases lay in between. Germline values: CDR1 SGHRS, CDR2 YFSETQ. This CDR3 has 17 residues. This receptor was obtained from a human donor in good health. Material: T cells isolated from PBMCs. The rearrangement links TRBV5-1 to TRBJ2-3; TRBD1 might be the D (6 bases). In nucleotides, the CDR3 is TGCGCCAGCAGCTCAAGCCGGGACACCCTAGGTACAGATACGCAGTATTTT. This codes for CASSSSRDTLGTDTQYF.